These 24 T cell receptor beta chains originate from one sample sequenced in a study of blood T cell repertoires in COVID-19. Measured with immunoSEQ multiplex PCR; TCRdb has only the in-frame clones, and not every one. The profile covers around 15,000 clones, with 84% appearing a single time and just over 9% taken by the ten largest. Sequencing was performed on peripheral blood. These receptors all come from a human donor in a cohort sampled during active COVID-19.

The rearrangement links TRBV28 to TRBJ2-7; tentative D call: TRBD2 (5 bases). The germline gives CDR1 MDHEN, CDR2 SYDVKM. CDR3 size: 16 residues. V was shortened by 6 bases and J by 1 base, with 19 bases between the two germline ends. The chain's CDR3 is CASRARGSAVSYEQYF. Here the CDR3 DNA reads TGTGCCAGCAGAGCCCGGGGTTCCGCGGTATCCTACGAGCAGTACTTC.

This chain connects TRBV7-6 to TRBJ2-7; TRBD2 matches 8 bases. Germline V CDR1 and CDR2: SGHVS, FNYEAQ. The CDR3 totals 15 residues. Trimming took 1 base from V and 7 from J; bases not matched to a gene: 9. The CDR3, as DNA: TGTGCCAGCAGCTTAGTGGGCGGGGGGTCTTCAGAGCAGTACTTC. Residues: CASSLVGGGSSEQYF.

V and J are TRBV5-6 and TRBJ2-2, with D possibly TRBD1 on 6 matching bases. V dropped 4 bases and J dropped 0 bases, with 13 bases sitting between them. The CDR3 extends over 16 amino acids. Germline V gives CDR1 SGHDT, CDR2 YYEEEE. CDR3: CASSPKAGANTGELFF. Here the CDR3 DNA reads TGTGCCAGCAGCCCGAAGGCAGGGGCGAACACCGGGGAGCTGTTTTTT.

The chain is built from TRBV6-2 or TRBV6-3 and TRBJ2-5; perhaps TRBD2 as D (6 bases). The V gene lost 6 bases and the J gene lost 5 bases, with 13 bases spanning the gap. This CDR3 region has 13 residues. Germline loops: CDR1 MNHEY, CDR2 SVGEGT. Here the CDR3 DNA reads TGTGCCAGCAGCCCCGCAGGGAGGGAGACCCAGTACTTC. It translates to CASSPAGRETQYF.

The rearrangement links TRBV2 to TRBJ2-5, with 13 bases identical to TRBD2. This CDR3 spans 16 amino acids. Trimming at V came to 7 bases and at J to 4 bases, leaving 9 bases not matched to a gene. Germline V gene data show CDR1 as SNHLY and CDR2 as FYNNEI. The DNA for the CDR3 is TGTGCCAGCAATCAGGGACTAGCGGGACAAAGAGAGACCCAGTACTTC. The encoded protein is CASNQGLAGQRETQYF.

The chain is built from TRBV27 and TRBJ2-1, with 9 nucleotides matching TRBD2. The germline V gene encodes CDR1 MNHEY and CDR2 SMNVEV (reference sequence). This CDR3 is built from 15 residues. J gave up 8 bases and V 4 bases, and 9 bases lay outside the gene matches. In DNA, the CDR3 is TGTGCCAGCAGTTGGCGGGAGGGCCTTACAGATGAGCAGTTCTTC. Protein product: CASSWREGLTDEQFF.

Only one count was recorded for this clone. CDR3 coding DNA: TGTGCCTGGTCAGCGCGGACAGTAATATATAATTCACCCCTCCACTTT. It is translated as CAWSARTVIYNSPLHF. V and J are TRBV30 and TRBJ1-6; a weak D match, TRBD1 (6 bases). This CDR3 has 16 amino acids. Germline values: CDR1 GTSNPN, CDR2 SVGIG (reference sequence). The ends were cut back, 5 bases at V and 4 bases at J, with 18 bases in the middle.

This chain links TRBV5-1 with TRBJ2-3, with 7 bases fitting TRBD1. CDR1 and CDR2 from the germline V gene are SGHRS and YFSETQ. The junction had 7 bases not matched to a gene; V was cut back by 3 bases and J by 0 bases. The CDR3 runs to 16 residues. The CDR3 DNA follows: TGCGCCAGCAGCTCATCCGGGACAGCAAGCACAGATACGCAGTATTTT. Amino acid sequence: CASSSSGTASTDTQYF.

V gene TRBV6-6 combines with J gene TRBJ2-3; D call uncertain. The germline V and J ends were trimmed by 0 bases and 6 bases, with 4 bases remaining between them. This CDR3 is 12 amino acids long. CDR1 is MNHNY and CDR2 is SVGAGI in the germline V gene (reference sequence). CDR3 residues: CASSYSLDTQYF. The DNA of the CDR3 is TGTGCCAGCAGTTACTCTCTGGATACGCAGTATTTT.

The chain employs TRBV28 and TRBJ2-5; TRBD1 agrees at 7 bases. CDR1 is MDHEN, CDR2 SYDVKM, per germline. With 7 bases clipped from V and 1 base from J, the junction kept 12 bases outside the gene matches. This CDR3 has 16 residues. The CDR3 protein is CASKEYEGAGQETQYF. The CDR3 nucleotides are TGTGCCAGCAAAGAGTATGAGGGGGCGGGCCAAGAGACCCAGTACTTC.

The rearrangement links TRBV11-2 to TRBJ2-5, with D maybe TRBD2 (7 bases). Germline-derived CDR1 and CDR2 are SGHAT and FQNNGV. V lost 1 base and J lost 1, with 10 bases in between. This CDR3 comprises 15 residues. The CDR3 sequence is CASSLGGGVQETQYF. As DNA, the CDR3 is TGTGCCAGCAGCTTAGGAGGGGGGGTCCAAGAGACCCAGTACTTC.

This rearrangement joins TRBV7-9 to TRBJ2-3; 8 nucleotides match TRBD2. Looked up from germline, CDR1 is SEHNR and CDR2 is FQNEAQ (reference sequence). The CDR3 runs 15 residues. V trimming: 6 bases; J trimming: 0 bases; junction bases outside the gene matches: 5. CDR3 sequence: CASRPGGGSTDTQYF. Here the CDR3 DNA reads TGTGCCAGCAGACCGGGCGGGGGGAGCACAGATACGCAGTATTTT.

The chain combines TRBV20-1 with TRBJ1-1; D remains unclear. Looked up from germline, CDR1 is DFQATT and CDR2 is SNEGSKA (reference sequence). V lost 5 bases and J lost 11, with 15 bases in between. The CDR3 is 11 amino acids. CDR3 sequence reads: CSAGGASGAFF. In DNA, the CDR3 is TGCAGTGCTGGAGGAGCTAGCGGCGCTTTCTTT.

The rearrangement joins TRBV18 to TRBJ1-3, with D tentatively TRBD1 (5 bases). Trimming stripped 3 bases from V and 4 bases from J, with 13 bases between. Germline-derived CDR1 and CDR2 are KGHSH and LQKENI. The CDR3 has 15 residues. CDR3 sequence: CASSPQGGAGNTIYF. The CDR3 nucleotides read TGTGCCAGCTCACCCCAGGGAGGTGCAGGAAACACCATATATTTT.

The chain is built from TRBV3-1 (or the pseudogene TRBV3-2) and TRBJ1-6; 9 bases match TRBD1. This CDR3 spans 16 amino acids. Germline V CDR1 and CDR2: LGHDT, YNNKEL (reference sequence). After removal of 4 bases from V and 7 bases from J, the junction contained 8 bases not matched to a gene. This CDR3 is CASSRSGQGRNSPLHF. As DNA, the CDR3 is TGTGCCAGCAGCCGATCGGGACAGGGAAGAAATTCACCCCTCCACTTT.

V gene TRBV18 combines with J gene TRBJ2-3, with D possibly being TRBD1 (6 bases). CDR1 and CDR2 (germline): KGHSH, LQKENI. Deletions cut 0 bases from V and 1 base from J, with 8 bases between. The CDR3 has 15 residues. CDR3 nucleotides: TGTGCCAGCTCACCACCAGGGGGTGGCACAGATACGCAGTATTTT. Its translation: CASSPPGGGTDTQYF.

Here the CDR3 DNA reads TGTGCCAGCAGCAAGAGCTCCTACGAGCAGTACTTC. This codes for CASSKSSYEQYF. The chain couples TRBV21-1 to TRBJ2-7; the table's D call of TRBD2 was not tested on the DNA. TRBV21-1 is termed a pseudogene. The CDR3 contains 12 residues.

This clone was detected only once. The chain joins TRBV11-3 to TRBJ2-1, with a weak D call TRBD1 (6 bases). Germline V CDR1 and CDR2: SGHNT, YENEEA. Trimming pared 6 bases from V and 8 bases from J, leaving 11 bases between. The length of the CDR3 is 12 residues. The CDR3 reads CASSRDMHEQFF. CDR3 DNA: TGTGCCAGCAGTCGGGACATGCATGAGCAGTTCTTC.

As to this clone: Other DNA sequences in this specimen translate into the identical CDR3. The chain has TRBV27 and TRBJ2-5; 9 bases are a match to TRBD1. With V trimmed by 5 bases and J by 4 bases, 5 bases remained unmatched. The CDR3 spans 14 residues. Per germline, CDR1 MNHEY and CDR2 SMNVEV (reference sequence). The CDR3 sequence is CASSPRQGGETQYF. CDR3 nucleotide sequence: TGTGCCAGCAGTCCAAGACAGGGGGGAGAGACCCAGTACTTC.

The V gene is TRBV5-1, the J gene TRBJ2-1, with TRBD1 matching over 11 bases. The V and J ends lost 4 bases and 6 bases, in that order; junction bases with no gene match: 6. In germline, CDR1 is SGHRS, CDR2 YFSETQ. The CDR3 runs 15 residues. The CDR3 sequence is CASSPGTGGINEQFF. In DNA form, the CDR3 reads TGCGCCAGCAGCCCCGGGACAGGGGGGATCAATGAGCAGTTCTTC.

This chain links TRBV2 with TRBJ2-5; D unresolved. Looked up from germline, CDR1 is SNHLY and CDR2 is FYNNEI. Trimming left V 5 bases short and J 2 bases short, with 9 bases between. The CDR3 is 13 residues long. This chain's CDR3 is CASSIEMQETQYF. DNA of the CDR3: TGTGCCAGCAGTATAGAGATGCAAGAGACCCAGTACTTC.

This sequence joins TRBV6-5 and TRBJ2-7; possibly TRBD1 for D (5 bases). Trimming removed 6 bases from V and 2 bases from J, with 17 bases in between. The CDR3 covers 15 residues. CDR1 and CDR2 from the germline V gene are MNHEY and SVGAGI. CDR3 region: CASSLDGLGAYEQYF. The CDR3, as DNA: TGTGCCAGCAGCCTCGACGGCCTAGGGGCCTACGAGCAGTACTTC.

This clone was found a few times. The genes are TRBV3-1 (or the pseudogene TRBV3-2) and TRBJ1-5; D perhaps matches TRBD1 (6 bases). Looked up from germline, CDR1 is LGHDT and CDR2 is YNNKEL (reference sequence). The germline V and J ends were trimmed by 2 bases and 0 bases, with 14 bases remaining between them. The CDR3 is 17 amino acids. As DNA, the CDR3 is TGTGCCAGCAGCCAACAGGGGACAACTTATAGCAATCAGCCCCAGCATTTT. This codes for CASSQQGTTYSNQPQHF.

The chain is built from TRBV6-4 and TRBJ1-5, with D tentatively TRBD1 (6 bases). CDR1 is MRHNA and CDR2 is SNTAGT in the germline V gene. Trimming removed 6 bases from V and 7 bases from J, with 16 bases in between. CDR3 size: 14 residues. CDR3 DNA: TGTGCCAGCAGACCGGGACATCTAGGCCAGCCCCAGCATTTT. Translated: CASRPGHLGQPQHF.